This T cell receptor beta chain came from a study of blood T cell repertoires in COVID-19. Background on the study: Samples came from the United States, Italy and Spain, spanning acute and convalescent COVID-19. PBMCs, B-cell-depleted T cells, or T cells were the source of the cDNA or gDNA that made up the material.

Deletions cut 3 bases from V and 4 bases from J, with 11 bases between. The germline V gene has CDR1 SGHRS and CDR2 YFSETQ. The CDR3 length is 14 residues. The data were produced by immunoSEQ multiplex PCR, yet TCRdb's version contains in-frame clones alone and is incomplete. In the table there are more than 95,000 clones, almost 85% of which are singletons. The receptor was derived from a man in his 70s with active or convalescent COVID-19. The gene calls are TRBV5-1 and TRBJ1-3, with a weak D call TRBD1 (5 bases). Sequences were obtained from peripheral blood. In DNA, the CDR3 is TGCGCCAGCAGCTCCGGTGGGGCCGGAAACACCATATATTTT. Translation gives CASSSGGAGNTIYF.